This is a list of T cell receptor beta chains from one sample in a study of shared clonotypes between healthy human individuals. Repertoires were generated with immunoSEQ multiplex PCR, while TCRdb's copy carries only in-frame clones and drops some. The sample carries approximately 980,000 clones, approximately 80% recorded once. The material sequenced was memory CD4+ T cells sorted from blood. The source of these receptors is a man aged 18 to 30 in good health. CDR3s include the opening cysteine and the closing phenylalanine or tryptophan. D genes are given only for firm matches. Size is stated for part of the rows, as once, few or many counts, or as a class when the clone is expanded.

j_call d_call clone_size v_call cdr3_nt cdr3_aa
TRBJ2-3 . . TRBV11-2 TGTGCCAGCAGCTTAACGGGGACAAACACAGATACGCAGTATTTT CASSLTGTNTDTQYF
TRBJ1-2 . . TRBV5-1 TGCGCCAGCGGAGCGGTCGACAACTATGGCTACACCTTC CASGAVDNYGYTF
TRBJ1-1 . few TRBV29-1 TGCAGCGTTGAGGGGGGTATAGGTGAAGCTTTCTTT CSVEGGIGEAFF
TRBJ2-7 . few TRBV5-4 TGTGCCAGCAGCTCCTGGACTAACTACGAGCAGTACTTC CASSSWTNYEQYF
TRBJ1-1 . . TRBV4-1 TGCGCCAGCAGCCAGGATTCACAAGCGGCTGAAGCTTTCTTT CASSQDSQAAEAFF
TRBJ2-3 . . TRBV7-8 TGTGCCAGCAGCTTAGCACCCAGCACAGATACGCAGTATTTT CASSLAPSTDTQYF
TRBJ1-6 TRBD1 . TRBV5-1 TGCGCCAGCAGCTTGGGGACAGGGAGCCCTAATTCACCCCTCCACTTT CASSLGTGSPNSPLHF
TRBJ1-1 . . TRBV9 TGTGCCAGCAGCGTAACGGGGGGCCGTAACACTGAAGCTTTCTTT CASSVTGGRNTEAFF
TRBJ2-1 TRBD1 many TRBV27 TGTGCCAGCAGTCTACAGGGGGCTCAGCCCCATGAGCAGTTCTTC CASSLQGAQPHEQFF
TRBJ1-5 . . TRBV19 TGTGCCACCTCTGTTGGGGCAAGCAATCAGCCCCAGCATTTT CATSVGASNQPQHF
TRBJ2-2 . . TRBV7-2 TGTGCCAGCAGCTTAGTTTCCGGGACGAACACCGGGGAGCTGTTTTTT CASSLVSGTNTGELFF
TRBJ1-2 . . TRBV6-6 TGTGCCAGCAGCCAAGGACCCTCGGGAGGGGGCTACACCTTC CASSQGPSGGGYTF
TRBJ2-2 TRBD1 . TRBV28 TGTGCCAGCCTGGGATTCGGGACAGGGATCACCGGGGAGCTGTTTTTT CASLGFGTGITGELFF
TRBJ2-1 TRBD2 . TRBV6-1 TGTGCCAGCAGTGAAAGGCCGCCGGGACTAGCCTACAATGAGCAGTTCTTC CASSERPPGLAYNEQFF
TRBJ1-4 . many TRBV29-1 TGCAGCGTCGGCGGGACCCCGGGAGGTGAAAAACTGTTTTTT CSVGGTPGGEKLFF
TRBJ2-2 . . TRBV11-2 TGTGCCACCCTGCCTGGGGACCGCCTAAGAGGGGAGCTGTTTTTT CATLPGDRLRGELFF
TRBJ2-2 . . TRBV6-1 TGTGCCAGCAGTGAGGGTGATCATTCCGGGGAGCTGTTTTTT CASSEGDHSGELFF
TRBJ2-1 TRBD2 . TRBV7-9 TGTGCCAGCAGCTTATGGCGGGGGGTGAACAATGAGCAGTTCTTC CASSLWRGVNNEQFF
TRBJ2-2 . many TRBV18 TGTGCCAGCTCACCGCTGCTGGGGGCCCCCGGGGAGCTGTTTTTT CASSPLLGAPGELFF
TRBJ2-2 . . TRBV12-5 TGTGCTAGTGGTTTGAGGGCATCGGGCACCGGGGAGCTGTTTTTT CASGLRASGTGELFF
TRBJ1-2 . . TRBV7-9 TGTGCCAGCAGCTTAGCGCAAGGCCGGGGCTACACCTTC CASSLAQGRGYTF
TRBJ1-1 TRBD1 . TRBV10-3 TGTGCCATCAGTGAGCCCGGGACAGGCTTTAACACTGAAGCTTTCTTT CAISEPGTGFNTEAFF
TRBJ2-2 TRBD2 . TRBV5-1 TGCGCCAGCAGCTTATCCAAAGGACTAGTTAGCACCGGGGAGCTGTTTTTT CASSLSKGLVSTGELFF
TRBJ2-3 TRBD1 few TRBV5-4 TGTGCCAGCAGCTTGGGACAGGGTGATACGCAGTATTTT CASSLGQGDTQYF
TRBJ2-7 TRBD2 . TRBV6-1 TGTGCCAGCAAGCAGGGACTAGCGGGGTCCTACGAGCAGTACTTC CASKQGLAGSYEQYF
TRBJ1-4 TRBD1 . TRBV5-1 TGCGCCAGCAGCACCCGACCGGGACAGGGAAATGAAAAACTGTTTTTT CASSTRPGQGNEKLFF
TRBJ1-1 . once TRBV5-1 TGCGCCAGCAGCCTGGGACATCCGGGAGCTGAAGCTTTCTTT CASSLGHPGAEAFF
TRBJ1-5 . . TRBV28 TGTGCCAGCAGTTTGGGAGGGGATCAGCCCCAGCATTTT CASSLGGDQPQHF
TRBJ2-4 . . TRBV7-9 TGTGCCAGCAGCCCGCTCCCGGGGCTAGCCAAAAACATTCAGTACTTC CASSPLPGLAKNIQYF
TRBJ2-3 . . TRBV2 TGTGCCAGCAGTGGAGGGAAGGTAGATACGCAGTATTTT CASSGGKVDTQYF
TRBJ2-7 TRBD1 . TRBV7-2 TGTGCCAGCAGCTTAGTAAGGGACAGGTACGAGCAGTACTTC CASSLVRDRYEQYF
TRBJ1-1 TRBD1 . TRBV2 TGTGCCAGCAGCCAAACCCGGGACAGAGCTGAAGCTTTCTTT CASSQTRDRAEAFF
TRBJ1-1 . . TRBV6-6 TGTGCCATCAAATCCGGGACAGAAGCTTTCTTT CAIKSGTEAFF
TRBJ1-4 TRBD1 . TRBV7-9 TGTGCCAGCAGCCACTCCTCAACAGGGGTTAATGAAAAACTGTTTTTT CASSHSSTGVNEKLFF
TRBJ2-7 . once TRBV7-6 TGTGCCAGCAGCTTGGGGCCGATGGCCTACGAGCAGTACTTC CASSLGPMAYEQYF
TRBJ1-2 . . TRBV10-3 TGTGCCATCAGTGATTCCCCCGCCCGGTACACCTTC CAISDSPARYTF
TRBJ2-5 . . TRBV4-2 TGTGCCAGCAGCCAAGGAGTCGGGGGACAAGAGACCCAGTACTTC CASSQGVGGQETQYF
TRBJ2-3 . . TRBV11-2 TGTGCCAGCTGCGGTCGGGCCCCAGAAGTAGATACGCAGTATTTT CASCGRAPEVDTQYF
TRBJ2-5 TRBD2 once TRBV5-1 TGCGCCAGCAGCTCGCGACTAGCGGGGGAAGAGACCCAGTACTTC CASSSRLAGEETQYF
TRBJ1-1 . . TRBV11-2 TGTGCCAGCAGCCCAGAGGTGTTCGCCGGGACGGGAGCTTTCTTT CASSPEVFAGTGAFF
TRBJ2-7 TRBD2 . TRBV7-2 TGTGCCAGCAGCCCCCAGAGCGGGGGGATCTACGAGCAGTACTTC CASSPQSGGIYEQYF
TRBJ2-7 . . TRBV2 TGTGCCAGCAGTGATGTTAGGGAGACAGCATACGAGCAGTACTTC CASSDVRETAYEQYF
TRBJ2-2 . . TRBV18 TGTGCCAGCTCACCACCGGCCCGGACAAACACCGGGGAGCTGTTTTTT CASSPPARTNTGELFF
TRBJ2-5 . once TRBV10-1 TGCGCCAGCAGTGAGTCCGGGCGAGCGACCCAGTACTTC CASSESGRATQYF
TRBJ1-1 . . TRBV5-1 TGCGCCAGCAGCTTGACTACTGGGAGCACTGAAGCTTTCTTT CASSLTTGSTEAFF
TRBJ2-3 TRBD2 many TRBV19 TGTGCCAGTAGTATAGGGGTCCTCCTCGGGGGGGCCGTTACAGATACGCAGTATTTT CASSIGVLLGGAVTDTQYF
TRBJ1-6 TRBD1 . TRBV6-1 TGTGCCAGCAGTGACCGGACAGGGGGTAATTCACCCCTCCACTTT CASSDRTGGNSPLHF
TRBJ1-1 . few TRBV29-1 TGCAGCGCCGAGCGGGAGGGCACTGAAGCTTTCTTT CSAEREGTEAFF
TRBJ2-6 TRBD1 . TRBV7-3 TGTGCCAGCAGCCCATCCGGGACAGGGTTAGGTGGGGCCAACGTCCTGACTTTC CASSPSGTGLGGANVLTF
TRBJ2-1 TRBD2 . TRBV5-1 TGCGCCAGCAGGGGCGGGGGAGACTACAATGAGCAGTTCTTC CASRGGGDYNEQFF
TRBJ1-4 . . TRBV9 TGTGCCAGCAGCGTAGGGCCGGGATCCGGGAAACTGTTTTTT CASSVGPGSGKLFF
TRBJ1-3 . . TRBV10-2 TGCGCCAGCAGTGAGCCCCAAAACACCATATATTTT CASSEPQNTIYF
TRBJ1-1 TRBD1 . TRBV5-4 TGTGCCGGACAGGGGTCGGGCACTGAAGCTTTCTTT CAGQGSGTEAFF
TRBJ2-1 . . TRBV5-4 TGTGCCAGCAGCTTGGTACGGGATCCCTACAATGAGCAGTTCTTC CASSLVRDPYNEQFF
TRBJ1-6 . . TRBV5-1 TGCGCCAGCAGCTTGGCTGGGGCCAGTTCACCCCTCCACTTT CASSLAGASSPLHF
TRBJ2-3 TRBD1 . TRBV5-4 TGTGCCAGCAGCGTATCAGGGGGCTTGGCAGATACGCAGTATTTT CASSVSGGLADTQYF
TRBJ1-1 TRBD1 . TRBV9 TGTGCCAGCAGCGCCCAGGGGGGGGTGCGCACTGAAGCTTTCTTT CASSAQGGVRTEAFF